This T cell receptor beta chain was retrieved from a study of blood T cell repertoires in COVID-19. Study background: Some COVID-19 samples were acute and others convalescent; all came from the United States, Italy and Spain. PBMCs, B-cell-depleted T cells, or T cells provided the cDNA or gDNA that made up the material.

Authors' methods: Amplifying reference gene primers gave estimates of nucleated cell counts. The protocol was immunoSEQ multiplex PCR, while the TCRdb copy is restricted to in-frame clones and leaves out a portion. That table furnishes V, J and clone size, whereas the DNA furnished D and trimming. The table shows more than 85,000 clones, with approximately 80% occurring only once. This clone came up a few times. The CDR3 length is 19 residues. Germline trimming cut 0 bases from V and 1 base from J; bases unmatched to any gene: 8. Per germline, CDR1 LGHNA and CDR2 YNFKEQ. This chain links TRBV4-2 with TRBJ2-3, with 12 nucleotides matching TRBD2. The clonotype comes from a woman in her 70s with acute or convalescent COVID-19. Material for sequencing was peripheral blood. CDR3 DNA: TGTGCCAGCAGCCAAGATCCTAGCGGGAGGGCCCGGGGCACAGATACGCAGTATTTT. It translates to CASSQDPSGRARGTDTQYF.